This T cell receptor (beta chain) is from a study of identical twins. MiXCR, applied by TCRdb to the 5' RACE reads, yields one record per CDR3 protein. The data show approximately 500,000 distinct CDR3 sequences, about 16% seen once. The CDR3 runs to 15 residues. Trimming took 4 bases from V and 2 from J; bases not matched to a gene: 6. In germline, CDR1 is SGHTS, CDR2 YDEGEE. These data were also filed under a second study, of yellow fever vaccine responses in identical twins.

This chain joins TRBV5-8 and TRBJ2-1; 7 bases align to TRBD1. The specimen sequenced was CD4+ T cells sorted from blood. This receptor was taken from a woman younger than 35 in good health. CDR3 sequence (DNA): TGTGCCAGCAGCCTTTGGGGGACAGCCTACAATGAGCAGTTCTTC. It encodes CASSLWGTAYNEQFF.